This T cell receptor beta chain was found in a study of control samples from healthy donors and cancer patients. The table came from immunoSEQ multiplex PCR; TCRdb's copy has only in-frame clones and leaves some out. The data contain 120,000 or so clones, 85% to 95% of them singletons. CDR3 length: 13 amino acids. Germline values: CDR1 MNHEY, CDR2 SMNVEV (reference sequence). The V gene lost 6 bases and the J gene lost 4 bases, with 13 bases spanning the gap. The sequence derives from a man in his thirties or forties in good health. Sequencing input: blood. This chain joins TRBV27 and TRBJ2-7; D unresolved. The CDR3 loop reads CASSPIGLYEQYF. CDR3 nucleotides: TGTGCCAGCAGCCCTATTGGGCTGTACGAGCAGTACTTC.